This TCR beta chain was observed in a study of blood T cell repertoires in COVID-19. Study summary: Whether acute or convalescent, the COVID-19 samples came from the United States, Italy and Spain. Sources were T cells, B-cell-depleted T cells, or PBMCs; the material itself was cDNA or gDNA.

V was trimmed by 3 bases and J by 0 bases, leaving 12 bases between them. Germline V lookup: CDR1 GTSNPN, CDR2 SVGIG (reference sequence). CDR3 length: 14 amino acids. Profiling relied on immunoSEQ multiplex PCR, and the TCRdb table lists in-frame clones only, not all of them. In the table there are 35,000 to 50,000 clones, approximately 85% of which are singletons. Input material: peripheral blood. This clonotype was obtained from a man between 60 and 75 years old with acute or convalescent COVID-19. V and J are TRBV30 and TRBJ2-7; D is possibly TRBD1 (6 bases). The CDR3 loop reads CAWREAGASYEQYF. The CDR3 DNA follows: TGTGCCTGGAGGGAGGCAGGGGCCTCCTACGAGCAGTACTTC.